These 27 T cell receptor beta chains originate from one sample sequenced in a study of cytomegalovirus exposure and HLA in healthy donors. 60 Vbeta and 13 Jbeta primers were used in PCR. The protocol was immunoSEQ multiplex PCR, while the TCRdb copy is restricted to in-frame clones and leaves out a portion. The sample comprises some 190,000 clones, 75% to 85% of which are singletons, and roughly 1.4% rests with the top ten. Sequenced material: PBMCs. These receptors originate from a woman aged 50 to 60 in good health and CMV-seronegative.

This clone was picked up a small number of times. V gene TRBV6-5 combines with J gene TRBJ2-7, with D perhaps TRBD2 (6 bases). Per the germline V gene, CDR1 is MNHEY and CDR2 is SVGAGI. This CDR3 has 15 residues. V lost 1 base to trimming and J lost 3 bases, with 13 bases between them. In nucleotides, the CDR3 is TGTGCCAGCAGTTACTACGGAGGGGAAAACTACGAGCAGTACTTC. It encodes CASSYYGGENYEQYF.

The chain has TRBV29-1 and TRBJ1-1; 7 nucleotides align to TRBD1. The CDR3 is 16 residues long. CDR1 SQVTM and CDR2 ANQGSEA come from the germline V gene. The trim removed 7 bases at V and 6 bases at J, leaving 20 bases unmatched. The CDR3 here is CSAQTGQVRLNPEAFF. CDR3 bases: TGCAGCGCTCAGACTGGACAGGTTCGGTTAAACCCTGAAGCTTTCTTT.

The rearrangement uses TRBV19 and TRBJ1-2; perhaps TRBD1 as D (6 bases). Trimming took off 8 bases at V and 4 bases at J, with 11 bases between the two ends. Germline V lookup: CDR1 LNHDA, CDR2 SQIVND (reference sequence). The CDR3 extends over 12 amino acids. CDR3 residues: CASGTSGYGYTF. CDR3 DNA sequence: TGTGCCAGTGGGACATCGGGCTATGGCTACACCTTC.

There are a few counts of this clone. The chain combines TRBV7-9 with TRBJ2-7; 8 positions match TRBD2. V shed 4 bases and J 2 bases; nucleotides not matched to a gene: 4. The CDR3 extends over 14 amino acids. The germline gives CDR1 SEHNR, CDR2 FQNEAQ (reference sequence). In nucleotides, the CDR3 is TGTGCCAGCAGCTACTCGGGAGGGCCCTACGAGCAGTACTTC. It encodes CASSYSGGPYEQYF.

This clone was found a few times. The V call is TRBV7-9, the J call TRBJ1-1; D gene unclear. CDR3 size: 14 residues. Per germline, CDR1 SEHNR and CDR2 FQNEAQ (reference sequence). V was clipped by 1 base and J by 0 bases, with 6 bases between them. CDR3 sequence: CASSLGQVNTEAFF. For the CDR3, the DNA is TGTGCCAGCAGCTTAGGGCAGGTGAACACTGAAGCTTTCTTT.

The V and J genes are TRBV7-2 and TRBJ1-5, with D perhaps matching TRBD1 (5 bases). CDR1 SGHTA and CDR2 FQGNSA come from the germline V gene. The V gene lost 3 bases and the J gene lost 9 bases, with 21 bases spanning the gap. CDR3 length: 16 amino acids. The CDR3 protein is CASSFTGFGEGWPQHF. For the CDR3, the DNA is TGTGCCAGCAGCTTTACAGGATTTGGGGAAGGCTGGCCCCAGCATTTT.

This rearrangement joins TRBV6-1 to TRBJ2-1; TRBD2 might be the D (5 bases). The CDR3 has 16 amino acids. Germline V lookup: CDR1 MNHNS, CDR2 SASEGT. Between the trimmed V and J ends, which lost 1 base and 0 bases, there was a span of 10 bases. The CDR3 sequence is CASSEVQRSSYNEQFF. As DNA, the CDR3 is TGTGCCAGCAGTGAAGTCCAGCGGAGCTCCTACAATGAGCAGTTCTTC.

The V and J genes are TRBV5-6 and TRBJ1-5; 7 nucleotides agree with TRBD1. The germline V gene encodes CDR1 SGHDT and CDR2 YYEEEE. V was pared by 0 bases and J by 0 bases, with 3 bases of the junction left unmatched. CDR3 length: 16 amino acids. DNA for the CDR3: TGTGCCAGCAGCTTGGGACAGGGTATTAGCAATCAGCCCCAGCATTTT. As protein: CASSLGQGISNQPQHF. The variable domain in full, completed from reference TRBV5-6 and TRBJ1-5, reads DAGVTQSPTHLIKTRGQQVTLRCSPKSGHDTVSWYQQALGQGPQFIFQYYEEEERQRGNFPDRFSGHQFPNYSSELNVNALLLGDSALYLCASSLGQGISNQPQHFGDGTRLSIL.

This sequence joins TRBV11-1 and TRBJ1-1; possible D gene TRBD1, 6 bases. Germline V gene sequence: CDR1 SGHAT, CDR2 FQDESV (reference sequence). Trimming took 5 bases from V and 4 from J, leaving 11 bases between them. The CDR3 extends over 13 amino acids. CDR3 DNA sequence: TGTGCCAGCAGCCTCGGACAGTTCACTGAAGCTTTCTTT. Translating gives CASSLGQFTEAFF. Drawing the rest from reference TRBV11-1 and TRBJ1-1, the complete variable domain is EAEVAQSPRYKITEKSQAVAFWCDPISGHATLYWYRQILGQGPELLVQFQDESVVDDSQLPKDRFSAERLKGVDSTLKIQPAELGDSAMYLCASSLGQFTEAFFGQGTRLTVV.

V and J are TRBV30 and TRBJ2-1, with 7 positions matching TRBD2. The CDR3 is made up of 13 amino acids. V trimming: 0 bases; J trimming: 9 bases; junction bases outside the gene matches: 5. Germline CDR1 and CDR2: GTSNPN and SVGIG (reference sequence). Here the CDR3 reads CAWSVKGRGEQFF. The CDR3 DNA reads as TGTGCCTGGAGTGTGAAGGGGAGGGGTGAGCAGTTCTTC.

The chain recombines TRBV7-9 with TRBJ2-7; maybe TRBD2 (7 bases). CDR3 size: 14 residues. Between the trimmed V and J ends, which lost 4 bases and 7 bases, there was a span of 17 bases. Germline CDR1 is SEHNR and CDR2 is FQNEAQ (reference sequence). The CDR3 loop is CASSSRGGGWEQYF. The CDR3 nucleotides are TGTGCCAGCAGCTCGCGCGGGGGCGGGTGGGAGCAGTACTTC. Full variable domain (rest looked up from reference TRBV7-9 and TRBJ2-7): DTGVSQNPRHKITKRGQNVTFRCDPISEHNRLYWYRQTLGQGPEFLTYFQNEAQLEKSRLLSDRFSAERPKGSFSTLEIQRTEQGDSAMYLCASSSRGGGWEQYFGPGTRLTVT.

V is TRBV5-1 and J is TRBJ1-2; 8 positions agree with TRBD1. V lost 5 bases to trimming and J lost 0 bases; unmatched junction nucleotides: 6. CDR3 size: 15 residues. Germline V lookup: CDR1 SGHRS, CDR2 YFSETQ. CDR3 in DNA: TGCGCCAGCAGACAACCGGGACAGGCTAACTATGGCTACACCTTC. This sequence encodes CASRQPGQANYGYTF.

CDR3 DNA sequence: TGTGCCAGCAGCGTAGGGGGGGGAGTCTCTGGAAACACCATATATTTT. Its protein is CASSVGGGVSGNTIYF. This chain joins TRBV9 and TRBJ1-3; D may be TRBD1 (5 bases). The germline CDR1 and CDR2 sequences are SGDLS and YYNGEE. The CDR3 spans 16 residues. V was clipped by 0 bases and J by 0 bases, with 10 bases between them.

CDR3 nucleotide sequence: TGTGCCAGCAGGACGGCGGGGGTTAGCAATCAGCCCCAGCATTTT. Amino acids: CASRTAGVSNQPQHF. V usage is TRBV6-1 and J usage is TRBJ1-5; perhaps TRBD1 as D (5 bases). The V gene's germline CDR1 is MNHNS and CDR2 SASEGT. The CDR3 loop spans 15 amino acids. Trimming took 6 bases from V and 0 from J, leaving 12 bases between them.

CDR3 DNA: TGTGCCAGCAGCCACACTAGCGCCCATTCCGCGAACACCGGGGAGCTGTTTTTT. Residues: CASSHTSAHSANTGELFF. The V and J genes are TRBV21-1 and TRBJ2-2; the table names TRBD2, a call not compared with the DNA. TRBV21-1 is deemed a pseudogene. This CDR3 has 18 residues.

The chain recombines TRBV5-1 with TRBJ2-6; D gene uncertain. Germline CDR1 reads SGHRS; CDR2 reads YFSETQ. With 7 bases removed from V and 0 bases from J, the gap between germline ends came to 17 bases. This CDR3 contains 17 residues. This CDR3 is CASASQVSRSGANVLTF. The CDR3 bases are TGCGCCAGCGCTTCGCAGGTATCCCGCTCTGGGGCCAACGTCCTGACTTTC. The variable domain in full, with the rest retrieved from reference TRBV5-1 and TRBJ2-6, is KAGVTQTPRYLIKTRGQQVTLSCSPISGHRSVSWYQQTPGQGLQFLFEYFSETQRNKGNFPGRFSGRQFSNSRSEMNVSTLELGDSALYLCASASQVSRSGANVLTFGAGSRLTVL.

The chain recombines TRBV30 with TRBJ2-1, with 8 bases fitting TRBD2. After removal of 2 bases from V and 8 bases from J, the junction contained 14 bases not matched to a gene. Germline values: CDR1 GTSNPN, CDR2 SVGIG (reference sequence). The CDR3 loop spans 16 amino acids. Here the CDR3 DNA reads TGTGCCTGGAGTCAAGGGTTCGTTAGCGGGAACGATGAGCAGTTCTTC. Its protein product is CAWSQGFVSGNDEQFF.

V usage is TRBV2 and J usage is TRBJ2-2; D is perhaps TRBD1 (6 bases). Germline-derived CDR1 and CDR2 are SNHLY and FYNNEI. V lost 6 bases and J 0 bases, leaving 11 bases between the germline ends. The CDR3 spans 15 residues. The DNA for the CDR3 is TGTGCCAGCAGGGGGCAGGGGACGAACACCGGGGAGCTGTTTTTT. The encoded protein is CASRGQGTNTGELFF.

V usage is TRBV5-5 and J usage is TRBJ1-1; D call uncertain. This CDR3 contains 14 residues. Trimming cost V 1 base and J 0 bases, with 7 bases left between them. Germline loops: CDR1 SGHKS, CDR2 YYEKEE (reference sequence). DNA for the CDR3: TGTGCCAGCAGCTTGTACACATTGAACACTGAAGCTTTCTTT. Translated, it gives CASSLYTLNTEAFF. Full variable domain (rest looked up from reference TRBV5-5 and TRBJ1-1): DAGVTQSPTHLIKTRGQQVTLRCSPISGHKSVSWYQQVLGQGPQFIFQYYEKEERGRGNFPDRFSARQFPNYSSELNVNALLLGDSALYLCASSLYTLNTEAFFGQGTRLTVV.

This chain connects TRBV29-1 to TRBJ1-1, with a tentative D call TRBD1 (6 bases). The V and J ends lost 1 base and 4 bases respectively, with 16 bases between them. Germline V gives CDR1 SQVTM, CDR2 ANQGSEA. The CDR3 is 15 residues long. The CDR3 DNA reads TGCAGCGTTGAAGTGAGTACAGGGTGGGGCACTGAAGCTTTCTTT. It specifies CSVEVSTGWGTEAFF. Together with reference TRBV29-1 and TRBJ1-1, the CDR3 gives the full variable domain: SAVISQKPSRDICQRGTSLTIQCQVDSQVTMMFWYRQQPGQSLTLIATANQGSEATYESGFVIDKFPISRPNLTFSTLTVSNMSPEDSSIYLCSVEVSTGWGTEAFFGQGTRLTVV.

V gene TRBV7-2 combines with J gene TRBJ2-5; D is undetermined. Trimming took 5 bases from V and 1 from J, leaving 8 bases between them. CDR3 length equals 13 residues. CDR1 SGHTA and CDR2 FQGNSA come from the germline V gene. CDR3 sequence reads: CASSPLGQETQYF. Here the CDR3 DNA reads TGTGCCAGCAGCCCACTCGGCCAAGAGACCCAGTACTTC.

This clone was found a few times. The chain is built from TRBV5-1 and TRBJ2-2, with D possibly TRBD2 on 6 matching bases. This CDR3 spans 15 amino acids. The ends were cut back, 4 bases at V and 2 bases at J, with 12 bases in the middle. Germline CDR1 reads SGHRS; CDR2 reads YFSETQ. CDR3 sequence: CASSIRDSNTGELFF. The CDR3, as DNA: TGCGCCAGCAGCATCCGGGACTCCAACACCGGGGAGCTGTTTTTT. Variable domain in full (rest from reference TRBV5-1 and TRBJ2-2): KAGVTQTPRYLIKTRGQQVTLSCSPISGHRSVSWYQQTPGQGLQFLFEYFSETQRNKGNFPGRFSGRQFSNSRSEMNVSTLELGDSALYLCASSIRDSNTGELFFGEGSRLTVL.

Here the CDR3 DNA reads TGTGCCAGCAGCTTAAGCGGGCTGGGGGGGGACACGCAGTATTTT. Protein product: CASSLSGLGGDTQYF. The chain employs TRBV7-3 and TRBJ2-3; 7 bases are a match to TRBD2. The V and J ends lost 1 base and 9 bases, in that order; junction bases with no gene match: 10. Germline-derived CDR1 and CDR2 are SGHTA and FQGTGA. CDR3 size: 15 residues.

The gene calls are TRBV11-3 and TRBJ2-5; TRBD2 aligns across 11 bases. The CDR3 is 17 residues long. Germline lookup yields CDR1 SGHNT and CDR2 YENEEA. V lost 3 bases, J lost 1 base, and 7 bases stayed unmatched. The CDR3 nucleotides read TGTGCCAGCAGCTTGGGGGTAGCGGGGGGGATCCAAGAGACCCAGTACTTC. It codes for CASSLGVAGGIQETQYF.

This chain links TRBV2 with TRBJ1-6; TRBD1 agrees at 9 bases. With 5 bases clipped from V and 5 bases from J, the junction kept 4 bases outside the gene matches. This CDR3 is 15 amino acids long. Germline V CDR1 and CDR2: SNHLY, FYNNEI. CDR3 in amino acids: CASSLRQGDNSPLHF. The CDR3 nucleotides read TGTGCCAGCAGTCTTAGACAGGGGGATAATTCACCCCTCCACTTT.

The table lists this clone with a few counts. V gene TRBV6-5 combines with J gene TRBJ1-1; D not certain. This CDR3 contains 15 residues. Per the germline V gene, CDR1 is MNHEY and CDR2 is SVGAGI. V was shortened by 5 bases and J by 0 bases, with 13 bases between the two germline ends. The CDR3: CASSPLGLMNTEAFF. CDR3 in DNA: TGTGCCAGCAGTCCTCTGGGCCTCATGAACACTGAAGCTTTCTTT.

V usage is TRBV5-1 and J usage is TRBJ2-1, with D maybe TRBD2 (5 bases). The CDR3 has 15 residues. The germline gives CDR1 SGHRS, CDR2 YFSETQ. V was pared by 5 bases and J by 7 bases, with 19 bases between. Here the CDR3 reads CASRSGLSTVNEQFF. The CDR3 bases are TGCGCCAGCAGGTCAGGACTTTCGACCGTAAATGAGCAGTTCTTC.